This entry lists 25 T cell receptor beta chains sequenced from one sample in a study of blood T cell repertoires in COVID-19. This table comes from immunoSEQ multiplex PCR, and its TCRdb copy is limited to in-frame clones, with some not included. The sample comprises over 20,000 clones, 88% of which are singletons, and 9.5% to 12% rests with the top ten. What was sequenced was peripheral blood. These receptors all stem from a human donor in a cohort sampled during active COVID-19. The donor label of this sample is uncertain.

This chain connects TRBV7-2 to TRBJ2-1; the D gene is possibly TRBD1 (5 bases). There are 17 residues in the CDR3. V was pared by 5 bases and J by 0 bases, with 17 bases between. CDR1 and CDR2 (germline): SGHTA, FQGNSA. The CDR3 reads CASSAPWGRNSYNEQFF. The CDR3 DNA reads as TGTGCCAGCAGCGCCCCTTGGGGCCGAAACTCCTACAATGAGCAGTTCTTC.

The V gene is TRBV5-6, the J gene TRBJ2-3; 9 bases line up with TRBD1. The V and J ends lost 0 bases and 5 bases, in that order; junction bases with no gene match: 4. CDR3 length: 15 amino acids. Germline V gene lookup returns CDR1 SGHDT and CDR2 YYEEEE. The CDR3 sequence: CASSLGGQGLDTQYF. The CDR3 coding sequence is TGTGCCAGCAGCTTGGGGGGACAGGGCTTAGATACGCAGTATTTT.

This clone was seen only once. The rearrangement links TRBV18 to TRBJ2-7; TRBD1 might be the D (5 bases). V was cut by 3 bases and J by 5 bases, with 11 bases left in between. The germline V gene encodes CDR1 KGHSH and CDR2 LQKENI. CDR3 length: 13 amino acids. The CDR3 region has the DNA TGTGCCAGCTCACCCGCAGGGAACAACGAGCAGTACTTC. This translates into CASSPAGNNEQYF. Using reference TRBV18 and TRBJ2-7 for the parts outside the CDR3, the full variable domain is NAGVMQNPRHLVRRRGQEARLRCSPMKGHSHVYWYRQLPEEGLKFMVYLQKENIIDESGMPKERFSAEFPKEGPSILRIQQVVRGDSAAYFCASSPAGNNEQYFGPGTRLTVT.

This clone was seen just once. The chain carries TRBV5-4 and TRBJ2-5, with D uncertain. CDR1 is SGHNT and CDR2 is YYREEE in the germline V gene (reference sequence). This CDR3 has 14 amino acids. Deletions cut 2 bases from V and 0 bases from J, with 8 bases between. The DNA of the CDR3 is TGTGCCAGCAGCTTTAGATCGTACCAAGAGACCCAGTACTTC. Translating it yields CASSFRSYQETQYF.

The genes are TRBV19 and TRBJ1-5, with 8 bases that match TRBD1. Germline V lookup: CDR1 LNHDA, CDR2 SQIVND (reference sequence). The CDR3 is made up of 18 amino acids. V lost 2 bases and J lost 4; bases outside the gene matches: 13. Here the CDR3 reads CASSIQLKTGESNQPQHF. Here the CDR3 DNA reads TGTGCCAGTAGTATACAGCTGAAGACAGGGGAATCGAATCAGCCCCAGCATTTT.

The V call is TRBV3-1 (or the pseudogene TRBV3-2), the J call TRBJ1-5; a weak D match, TRBD1 (5 bases). Germline assignment: CDR1 LGHDT and CDR2 YNNKEL (reference sequence). The CDR3 is 15 residues long. With 0 bases removed from V and 8 bases from J, the gap between germline ends came to 14 bases. The CDR3 spells CASSQEGGAREPQHF. CDR3 bases: TGTGCCAGCAGCCAAGAGGGGGGTGCCCGGGAGCCCCAGCATTTT.

This chain uses TRBV9 with TRBJ2-6; D remains unclear. CDR1 SGDLS and CDR2 YYNGEE come from the germline V gene. CDR3 length: 15 amino acids. Trimming cost V 4 bases and J 1 base, with 9 bases left between them. The CDR3 DNA reads as TGTGCCAGCAGCTCGAGGTATTCTGGGGCCAACGTCCTGACTTTC. Translated: CASSSRYSGANVLTF.

This clone was seen only once. The chain links TRBV24-1 to TRBJ2-3, with 8 bases matching TRBD2. CDR1 is KGHDR and CDR2 is SFDVKD in the germline V gene. The CDR3 has 16 residues. J lost 0 bases, V lost 3 bases, and 4 bases had no gene match. CDR3 sequence (DNA): TGTGCCACCAGTGATAGGTCTAGCGGGAGCACAGATACGCAGTATTTT. Translating it yields CATSDRSSGSTDTQYF.

The CDR3 sequence is CASSPRTADQPQHF. Here the CDR3 DNA reads TGTGCCAGCAGCCCTCGGACAGCCGATCAGCCCCAGCATTTT. The J gene is TRBJ1-5, the V gene TRBV27; D might be TRBD1 (6 bases). Germline V lookup: CDR1 MNHEY, CDR2 SMNVEV (reference sequence). The CDR3 has 14 residues. Trimming left V 6 bases short and J 5 bases short, with 14 bases between.

This clone was counted a single time. V and J are TRBV5-4 and TRBJ1-2, with 9 bases matching TRBD1. The germline gives CDR1 SGHNT, CDR2 YYREEE (reference sequence). This CDR3 region has 16 residues. The trim removed 4 bases at V and 3 bases at J, leaving 10 bases unmatched. As DNA, the CDR3 is TGTGCCAGCAGCAAACCGGGACAGGGTTCGCACTATGGCTACACCTTC. This codes for CASSKPGQGSHYGYTF.

This clone was seen once. V is TRBV2 and J is TRBJ2-5; D is possibly TRBD2 (5 bases). The CDR3 has 12 amino acids. Germline V gene data show CDR1 as SNHLY and CDR2 as FYNNEI. With 6 bases removed from V and 3 bases from J, the gap between germline ends came to 8 bases. DNA for the CDR3: TGTGCCAGCAGGAGGGCGGAAGAGACCCAGTACTTC. It codes for CASRRAEETQYF.

The chain couples TRBV11-3 to TRBJ2-7, with 7 positions matching TRBD1. The CDR3 consists of 14 residues. Trimming at V came to 5 bases and at J to 0 bases, leaving 4 bases not matched to a gene. From germline, CDR1 is SGHNT and CDR2 YENEEA. The CDR3 spells CASSRGQDSYEQYF. DNA for the CDR3: TGTGCCAGCAGCAGAGGACAGGACTCCTACGAGCAGTACTTC.

This CDR3 reads CASSVSIGGNSPLHF. The CDR3 DNA is TGTGCCAGCAGTGTCTCCATCGGCGGAAATTCACCCCTCCACTTT. The rearrangement uses TRBV2 and TRBJ1-6; no clear D gene. The CDR3 is 15 amino acids. V was shortened by 4 bases and J by 7 bases, with 14 bases between the two germline ends. Germline V lookup: CDR1 SNHLY, CDR2 FYNNEI. Combining the CDR3 with reference TRBV2 and TRBJ1-6 gives the whole variable domain EPEVTQTPSHQVTQMGQEVILRCVPISNHLYFYWYRQILGQKVEFLVSFYNNEISEKSEIFDDQFSVERPDGSNFTLKIRSTKLEDSAMYFCASSVSIGGNSPLHFGNGTRLTVT.

The chain carries TRBV14 and TRBJ2-1; perhaps TRBD1 as D (6 bases). The ends were cut back, 1 base at V and 3 bases at J, with 13 bases in the middle. CDR1 is SGHDN and CDR2 is FVKESK in the germline V gene. The CDR3 contains 16 residues. The CDR3 bases are TGTGCCAGCAGCCAAGCACCGTTGGACAGCTACAATGAGCAGTTCTTC. Protein sequence: CASSQAPLDSYNEQFF.

This rearrangement joins TRBV6-6 to TRBJ2-1, with TRBD2 identical over 16 bases. Germline-derived CDR1 and CDR2 are MNHNY and SVGAGI (reference sequence). V shed 5 bases, J shed 7 bases, and the junction held 8 bases outside the gene matches. CDR3 length: 17 amino acids. The CDR3 DNA sequence: TGTGCCAGCAGTCCTACCCTGGGACTAGCGGGAGGGAATGAGCAGTTCTTC. As protein: CASSPTLGLAGGNEQFF.

V and J are TRBV6-4 and TRBJ1-5; 11 bases are a match to TRBD1. V lost 6 bases, J lost 9 bases, and 10 bases stayed unmatched. Germline V lookup: CDR1 MRHNA, CDR2 SNTAGT. CDR3 length equals 15 residues. For the CDR3, the DNA is TGTGCCAGCAGCCCCGAGGACAGGGGGCCGGGGCCCCAGCATTTT. Translated, it gives CASSPEDRGPGPQHF.

The chain combines TRBV19 with TRBJ2-2, with D tentatively TRBD1 (6 bases). Germline assignment: CDR1 LNHDA and CDR2 SQIVND (reference sequence). CDR3 length: 15 residues. V was shortened by 2 bases and J by 6 bases, with 13 bases between the two germline ends. The CDR3 reads CASSITVSGAGELFF. CDR3 coding DNA: TGTGCCAGTAGTATAACCGTATCAGGGGCCGGGGAGCTGTTTTTT.

The chain is built from TRBV28 and TRBJ2-7; D ambiguous. Germline lookup yields CDR1 MDHEN and CDR2 SYDVKM. This CDR3 region has 12 residues. The germline V and J ends were trimmed by 5 bases and 3 bases, with 8 bases remaining between them. CDR3 nucleotides: TGTGCCAGCAGTCCCCCCGGCTACGAGCAGTACTTC. It translates to CASSPPGYEQYF.

The V gene is TRBV30, the J gene TRBJ2-3; possibly TRBD2 for D (6 bases). Trimming left V 3 bases short and J 5 bases short, with 12 bases between. Germline V gene lookup returns CDR1 GTSNPN and CDR2 SVGIG (reference sequence). The CDR3 runs to 13 residues. CDR3 sequence (DNA): TGTGCCTGGAGGGGCGGGGTGGAAGATACGCAGTATTTT. This codes for CAWRGGVEDTQYF.

This chain links TRBV19 with TRBJ2-7; 10 positions match TRBD2. This CDR3 is 14 amino acids long. V trimming: 3 bases; J trimming: 6 bases; junction bases outside the gene matches: 5. Germline V gene data show CDR1 as LNHDA and CDR2 as SQIVND (reference sequence). CDR3 DNA sequence: TGTGCCAGTAGTATCGGTACTAGCGGGACCGAGCAGTACTTC. It encodes CASSIGTSGTEQYF.

V is TRBV19 and J is TRBJ2-1, with D possibly TRBD2 on 6 matching bases. Trimming shortened V by 5 bases and J by 7 bases, and 15 bases separated the two germline ends. Germline V gene lookup returns CDR1 LNHDA and CDR2 SQIVND (reference sequence). This CDR3 comprises 14 residues. The CDR3 DNA reads as TGTGCCAGTAGTGAGGTTGGAGGGTTTAATGAGCAGTTCTTC. This codes for CASSEVGGFNEQFF.

This clone has more than one count but fewer than ten. The chain has TRBV11-3 and TRBJ2-7; 8 bases align to TRBD2. The length of the CDR3 is 16 residues. The J segment lost 5 bases and the V segment lost 1 base, leaving 10 bases of the junction unmatched. Germline V gene lookup returns CDR1 SGHNT and CDR2 YENEEA. The CDR3: CASSLGGTRGSNEQYF. Here the CDR3 DNA reads TGTGCCAGCAGCTTAGGGGGGACTAGGGGGTCCAACGAGCAGTACTTC. The whole variable domain, filled in from reference TRBV11-3 and TRBJ2-7, reads EAGVVQSPRYKIIEKKQPVAFWCNPISGHNTLYWYLQNLGQGPELLIRYENEEAVDDSQLPKDRFSAERLKGVDSTLKIQPAELGDSAVYLCASSLGGTRGSNEQYFGPGTRLTVT.

This clone occurred a few times. The chain joins TRBV28 to TRBJ2-7; D is unclear. The V and J ends lost 3 bases and 7 bases respectively, with 7 bases between them. CDR1 is MDHEN and CDR2 is SYDVKM in the germline V gene. The CDR3 totals 11 residues. CDR3 coding DNA: TGTGCCAGCAGTTTTGAACGGGAGCAGTACTTC. It encodes CASSFEREQYF.

The V gene is TRBV28, the J gene TRBJ1-4; the D is unclear. V shed 5 bases and J shed 5 bases, with 6 bases lying between them. The CDR3 consists of 12 residues. Germline CDR1 and CDR2: MDHEN and SYDVKM. The CDR3 reads CASSIRNEKLFF. CDR3 sequence (DNA): TGTGCCAGCAGTATACGGAATGAAAAACTGTTTTTT.

This clone was picked up a small number of times. V usage is TRBV6-5 and J usage is TRBJ2-1; 10 nucleotides match TRBD1. The CDR3 extends over 15 amino acids. V lost 6 bases to trimming and J lost 4 bases; unmatched junction nucleotides: 6. Looked up from germline, CDR1 is MNHEY and CDR2 is SVGAGI. The CDR3 DNA is TGTGCCAGCAGGAACCCGGGACAGGGGTACAATGAGCAGTTCTTC. Encoded protein: CASRNPGQGYNEQFF.